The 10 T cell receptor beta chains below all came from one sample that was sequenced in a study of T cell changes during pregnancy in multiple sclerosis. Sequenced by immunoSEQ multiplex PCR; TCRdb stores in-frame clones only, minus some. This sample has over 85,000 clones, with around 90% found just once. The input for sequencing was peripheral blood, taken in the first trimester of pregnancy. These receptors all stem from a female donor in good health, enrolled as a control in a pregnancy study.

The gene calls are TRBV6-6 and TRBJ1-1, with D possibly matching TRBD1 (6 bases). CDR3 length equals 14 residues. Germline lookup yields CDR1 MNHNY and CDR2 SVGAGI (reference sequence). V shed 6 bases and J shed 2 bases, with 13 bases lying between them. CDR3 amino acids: CASRLLTGNTEAFF. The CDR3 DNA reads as TGTGCCAGCAGGTTACTGACAGGTAACACTGAAGCTTTCTTT.

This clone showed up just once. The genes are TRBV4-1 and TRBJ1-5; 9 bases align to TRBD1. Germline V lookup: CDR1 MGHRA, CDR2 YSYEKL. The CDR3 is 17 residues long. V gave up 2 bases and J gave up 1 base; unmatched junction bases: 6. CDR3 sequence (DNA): TGCGCCAGCAGCCAAATAGCCGGGACAGGGAGCAATCAGCCCCAGCATTTT. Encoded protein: CASSQIAGTGSNQPQHF.

CDR3 DNA sequence: TGTGCCAGAGGGGGTTCTGGGGCCAACGTCCTGACTTTC. It yields the protein CARGGSGANVLTF. The gene calls are TRBV2 and TRBJ2-6, with D tentatively TRBD1 (6 bases). This CDR3 has 13 residues. CDR1 is SNHLY, CDR2 FYNNEI, per germline. Trimming removed 9 bases from V and 1 base from J, with 7 bases in between.

The CDR3 here is CASSVAGRLDTEAFF. The CDR3 nucleotides read TGTGCCAGCAGCGTAGCGGGTCGATTGGACACTGAAGCTTTCTTT. This rearrangement joins TRBV9 to TRBJ1-1; D gene uncertain. Germline lookup yields CDR1 SGDLS and CDR2 YYNGEE. V was trimmed by 0 bases and J by 3 bases, leaving 12 bases between them. The CDR3 is made up of 15 amino acids.

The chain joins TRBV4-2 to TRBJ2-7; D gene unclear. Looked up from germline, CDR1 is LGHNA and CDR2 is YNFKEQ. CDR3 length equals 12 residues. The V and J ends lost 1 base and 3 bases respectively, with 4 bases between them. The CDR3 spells CASSQGLYEQYF. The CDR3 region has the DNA TGTGCCAGCAGCCAAGGACTCTACGAGCAGTACTTC.

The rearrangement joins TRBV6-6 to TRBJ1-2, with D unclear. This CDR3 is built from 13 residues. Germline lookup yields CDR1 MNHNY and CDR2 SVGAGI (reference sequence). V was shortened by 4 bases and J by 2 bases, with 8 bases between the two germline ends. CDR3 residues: CASSFGQNYGYTF. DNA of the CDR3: TGTGCCAGCAGTTTTGGGCAGAACTATGGCTACACCTTC.

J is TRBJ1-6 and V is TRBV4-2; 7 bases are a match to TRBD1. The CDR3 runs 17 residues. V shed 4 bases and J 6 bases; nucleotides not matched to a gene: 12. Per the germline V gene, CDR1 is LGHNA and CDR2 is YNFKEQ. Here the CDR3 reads CASSPSTGTQRNSPLHF. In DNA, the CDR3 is TGTGCCAGCAGCCCATCGACAGGGACCCAACGTAATTCACCCCTCCACTTT.

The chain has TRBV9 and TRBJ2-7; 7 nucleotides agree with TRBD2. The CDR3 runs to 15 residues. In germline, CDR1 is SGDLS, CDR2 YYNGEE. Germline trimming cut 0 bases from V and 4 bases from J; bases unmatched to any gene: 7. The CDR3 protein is CASSVGAGESYEQYF. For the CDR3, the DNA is TGTGCCAGCAGCGTAGGGGCGGGGGAATCTTACGAGCAGTACTTC.

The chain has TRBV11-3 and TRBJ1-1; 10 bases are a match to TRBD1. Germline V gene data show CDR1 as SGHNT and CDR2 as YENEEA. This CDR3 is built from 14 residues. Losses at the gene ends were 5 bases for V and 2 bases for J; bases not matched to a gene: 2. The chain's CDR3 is CASSDRGLNTEAFF. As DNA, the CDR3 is TGTGCCAGCAGCGACAGGGGGCTTAACACTGAAGCTTTCTTT.

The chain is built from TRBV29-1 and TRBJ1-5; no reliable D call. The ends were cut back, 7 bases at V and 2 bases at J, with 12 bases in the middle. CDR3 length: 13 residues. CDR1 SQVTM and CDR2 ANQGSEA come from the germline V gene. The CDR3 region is CSARGEGNQPQHF. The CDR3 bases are TGCAGCGCGCGGGGTGAGGGCAATCAGCCCCAGCATTTT.